A selection of T cell receptor beta chains follows, all from one sample in a study of monozygotic twins with inflammatory bowel disease. TCRdb re-called the 5' RACE reads and gives one entry per CDR3 protein, without DNA. Its listing shows around 410,000 distinct CDR3 sequences. Sequenced input: blood. The source of these receptors is a human donor with ulcerative colitis or Crohn's disease, or a healthy co-twin of an affected twin (not recorded which). The CDR3 runs from the conserved cysteine through the conserved F or W.

J	V	CDR3
TRBJ1-1	TRBV20-1	CSASPGAENTEAFF
TRBJ1-4	TRBV5-1	CASSLGTTVNEKLFF
TRBJ2-5	TRBV3-1	CASSPWGGKQETQYF
TRBJ1-1	TRBV28	CASSFWGPNTEAFF
TRBJ2-1	TRBV28	CASIRRSNNEQFF
TRBJ2-7	TRBV20-1	CSARAYLGANEQYF
TRBJ2-7	TRBV27	CASSLNDRGQNEQYF
TRBJ2-7	TRBV5-6	CASSFQGRDTVSYEQYF
TRBJ2-5	TRBV7-9	CASSLGLAGVETQYF
TRBJ1-5	TRBV28	CASSFGVGYYQPQHF
TRBJ2-7	TRBV12-3/TRBV12-4	CASSLRLGAYEQYF
TRBJ2-2	TRBV14	CASSPYRGLYTGELFF
TRBJ2-7	TRBV3-1	CASSQGDSKQYF
TRBJ2-6	TRBV7-9	CASSSTSPPGANVLTF
TRBJ1-3	TRBV4-2	CASSQGGLSGNTIYF
TRBJ2-1	TRBV27	CASSPSYNSGSPEQFF
TRBJ2-7	TRBV12-3/TRBV12-4	CASSSQPVLEQYF
TRBJ1-6	TRBV7-9	CASSYDGAGSPLHF
TRBJ2-7	TRBV7-9	CASSLAAGYNEQYF
TRBJ2-7	TRBV5-4	CASSNVDGVGEQYF